This T cell receptor (beta chain) originates from a study of identical twins. MiXCR, applied by TCRdb to the 5' RACE reads, yields one record per CDR3 protein. The repertoire holds 1.5 million or so distinct CDR3 sequences, with under 35% as singletons. This CDR3 has 11 amino acids. Germline V gene sequence: CDR1 DFQATT, CDR2 SNEGSKA (reference sequence). Remarks on this clonotype: The junction does not match germline at one end; this may be a read error.

V is TRBV20-1 and J is TRBJ2-1; D is unresolved. The sequence was collected from a newborn girl in good health. The specimen was cord blood. In nucleotides, the CDR3 is TGCAGTGCTAGTAGGCGCAATGACCAGTTCTTC. Translated, it gives CSASRRNDQFF.